The subject of this entry is one T cell receptor (beta chain). The sample belongs to a study of blood T cell repertoires in COVID-19. Across the study: Italy, Spain and the United States were the sources of the convalescent and acute COVID-19 samples. PBMCs, B-cell-depleted T cells, or T cells were the source of the cDNA or gDNA that made up the material.

Participant-given clinical history determined each cohort assignment. What the recovered Cohort 3 donors had was two negative PCRs, clearance, or symptom resolution. J was trimmed by 7 bases and V by 0 bases; bases with no gene match: 11. The CDR3 is 17 amino acids. Germline CDR1 reads GTSNPN; CDR2 reads SVGIG (reference sequence). Data came from immunoSEQ multiplex PCR; TCRdb stores just in-frame clones and leaves some out. The table lists hundreds of thousands of clones, 90% of them singletons. The receptor comes from a man aged 25 to 45 who had recovered from COVID-19. The chain employs TRBV30 and TRBJ2-2; 10 nucleotides align to TRBD2. Input material: PBMCs or T cells enriched from blood (not recorded which). The CDR3 here is CAWSVPPVLAGVGELFF. DNA of the CDR3: TGTGCCTGGAGTGTACCCCCTGTTCTAGCGGGGGTCGGGGAGCTGTTTTTT. The full variable domain, in which reference TRBV30 and TRBJ2-2 provide the parts outside the CDR3, is SQTIHQWPATLVQPVGSPLSLECTVEGTSNPNLYWYRQAAGRGLQLLFYSVGIGQISSEVPQNLSASRPQDRQFILSSKKLLLSDSGFYLCAWSVPPVLAGVGELFFGEGSRLTVL.